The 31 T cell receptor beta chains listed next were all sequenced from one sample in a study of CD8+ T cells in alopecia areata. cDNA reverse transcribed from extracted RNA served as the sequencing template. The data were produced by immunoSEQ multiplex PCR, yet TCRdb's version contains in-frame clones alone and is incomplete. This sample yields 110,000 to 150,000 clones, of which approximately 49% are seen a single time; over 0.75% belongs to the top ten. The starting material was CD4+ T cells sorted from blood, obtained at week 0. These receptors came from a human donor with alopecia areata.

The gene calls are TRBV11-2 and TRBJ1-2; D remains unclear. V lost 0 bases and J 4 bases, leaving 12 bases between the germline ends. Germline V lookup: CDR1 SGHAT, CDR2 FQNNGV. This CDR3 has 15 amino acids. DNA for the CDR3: TGTGCCAGCAGCTTAGAGGCAAACAATCCCTATGGCTACACCTTC. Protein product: CASSLEANNPYGYTF.

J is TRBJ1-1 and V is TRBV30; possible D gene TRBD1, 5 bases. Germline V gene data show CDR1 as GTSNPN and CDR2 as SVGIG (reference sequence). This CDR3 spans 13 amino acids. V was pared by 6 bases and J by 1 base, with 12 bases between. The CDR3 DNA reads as TGTGCCTGCACGGGGCAAGCGAACACTGAAGCTTTCTTT. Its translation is CACTGQANTEAFF.

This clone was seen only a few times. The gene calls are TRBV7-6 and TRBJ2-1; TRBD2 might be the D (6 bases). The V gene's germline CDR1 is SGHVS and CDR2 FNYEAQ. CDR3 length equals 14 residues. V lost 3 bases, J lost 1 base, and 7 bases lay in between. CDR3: CASSFSGSYNEQFF. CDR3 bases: TGTGCCAGCAGCTTTAGCGGATCCTACAATGAGCAGTTCTTC.

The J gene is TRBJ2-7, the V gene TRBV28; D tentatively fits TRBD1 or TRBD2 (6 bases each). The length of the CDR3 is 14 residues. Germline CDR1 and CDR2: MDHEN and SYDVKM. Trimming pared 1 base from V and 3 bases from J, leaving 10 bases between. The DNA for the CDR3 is TGTGCCAGCAGTTTATACAGGGAGGTCTACGAGCAGTACTTC. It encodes CASSLYREVYEQYF.

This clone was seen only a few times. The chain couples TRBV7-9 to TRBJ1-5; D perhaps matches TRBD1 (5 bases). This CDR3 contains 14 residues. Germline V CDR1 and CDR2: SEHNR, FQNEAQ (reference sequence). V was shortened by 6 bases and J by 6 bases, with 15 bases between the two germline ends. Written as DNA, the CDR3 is TGTGCCAGCAGTCCCGGAGGGAGGGGTCAGCCCCAGCATTTT. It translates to CASSPGGRGQPQHF.

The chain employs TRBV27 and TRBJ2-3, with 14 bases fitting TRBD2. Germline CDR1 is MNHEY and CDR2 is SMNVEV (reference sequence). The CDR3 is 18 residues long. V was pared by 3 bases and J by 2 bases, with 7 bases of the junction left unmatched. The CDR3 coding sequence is TGTGCCAGCAGTTTGCGGCCGACTAGCGGGAGGGCCACAGATACGCAGTATTTT. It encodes CASSLRPTSGRATDTQYF.

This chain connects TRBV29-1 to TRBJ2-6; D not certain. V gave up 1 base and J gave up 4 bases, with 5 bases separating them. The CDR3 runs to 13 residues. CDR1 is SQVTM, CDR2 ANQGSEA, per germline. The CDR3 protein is CSVEGTGANVLTF. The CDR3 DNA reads TGCAGCGTTGAAGGGACGGGGGCCAACGTCCTGACTTTC.

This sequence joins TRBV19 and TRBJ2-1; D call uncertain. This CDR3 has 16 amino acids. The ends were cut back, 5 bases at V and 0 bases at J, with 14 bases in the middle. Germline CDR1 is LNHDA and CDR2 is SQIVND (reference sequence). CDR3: CASSPRSSSSYNEQFF. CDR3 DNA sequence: TGTGCCAGTAGTCCCCGGTCCTCAAGCTCCTACAATGAGCAGTTCTTC.

The CDR3, as DNA: TGTGCCAGCAGCTGGAGGACAGGGTTGGGTGAGCAGTTCTTC. As protein: CASSWRTGLGEQFF. V and J are TRBV5-6 and TRBJ2-1; 8 bases align to TRBD1. CDR1 and CDR2 (germline): SGHDT, YYEEEE. The trim removed 3 bases at V and 9 bases at J, leaving 8 bases unmatched. The length of the CDR3 is 14 residues.

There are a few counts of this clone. For the CDR3, the DNA is TGTGCCAGCACAAGGTCGGAAGGGGCCAACGTCCTGACTTTC. This codes for CASTRSEGANVLTF. The rearrangement links TRBV18 to TRBJ2-6, with no clear D. V was pared by 8 bases and J by 4 bases, with 12 bases between. In germline, CDR1 is KGHSH, CDR2 LQKENI. The CDR3 runs to 14 residues.

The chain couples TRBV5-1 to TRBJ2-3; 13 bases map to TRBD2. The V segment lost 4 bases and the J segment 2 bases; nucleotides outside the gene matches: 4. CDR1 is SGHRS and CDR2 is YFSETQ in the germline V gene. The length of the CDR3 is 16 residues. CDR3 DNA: TGCGCCAGCAGCACCGGGACTAGCGGGATCACAGATACGCAGTATTTT. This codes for CASSTGTSGITDTQYF.

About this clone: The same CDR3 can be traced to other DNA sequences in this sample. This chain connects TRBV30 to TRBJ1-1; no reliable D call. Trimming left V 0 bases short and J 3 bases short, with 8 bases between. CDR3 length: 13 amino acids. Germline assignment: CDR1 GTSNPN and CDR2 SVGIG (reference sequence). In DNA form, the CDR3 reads TGTGCCTGGAGTGTAAGGTTGGACACTGAAGCTTTCTTT. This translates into CAWSVRLDTEAFF.

CDR3 amino acids: CASSTRRQPQHF. CDR3 nucleotides: TGTGCCAGTAGTACGAGGCGTCAGCCCCAGCATTTT. The genes are TRBV19 and TRBJ1-5; D call uncertain. Between the trimmed V and J ends, which lost 4 bases and 6 bases, there was a span of 7 bases. This CDR3 contains 12 residues. Germline V CDR1 and CDR2: LNHDA, SQIVND (reference sequence).

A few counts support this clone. The CDR3 DNA is TGCGCCAGCAGCCAAGACCTAGCGGGAGGAGGGGAGACCCAGTACTTC. This sequence encodes CASSQDLAGGGETQYF. The chain couples TRBV4-3 to TRBJ2-5; TRBD2 aligns across 11 bases. The V gene end was trimmed by 0 bases and the J gene end by 5 bases; junction bases not matched to a gene: 5. CDR3 length equals 16 residues. Germline CDR1 LGHNA, CDR2 YSLEER.

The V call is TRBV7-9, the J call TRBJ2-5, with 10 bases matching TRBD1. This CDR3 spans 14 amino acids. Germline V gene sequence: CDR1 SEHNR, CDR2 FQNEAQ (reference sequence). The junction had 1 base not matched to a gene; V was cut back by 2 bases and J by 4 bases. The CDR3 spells CASSLRTGGETQYF. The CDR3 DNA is TGTGCCAGCAGCTTACGGACAGGGGGAGAGACCCAGTACTTC.

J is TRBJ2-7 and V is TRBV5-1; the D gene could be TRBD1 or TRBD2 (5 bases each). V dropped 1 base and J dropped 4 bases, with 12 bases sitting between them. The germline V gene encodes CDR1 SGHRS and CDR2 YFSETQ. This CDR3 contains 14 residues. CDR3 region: CASSLTGLSYEQYF. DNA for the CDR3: TGCGCCAGCAGCTTGACAGGACTCTCTTACGAGCAGTACTTC.

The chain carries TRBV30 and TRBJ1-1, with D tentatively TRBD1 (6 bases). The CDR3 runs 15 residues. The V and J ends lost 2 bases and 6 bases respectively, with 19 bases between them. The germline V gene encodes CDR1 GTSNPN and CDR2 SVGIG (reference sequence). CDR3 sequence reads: CAWSLPGHSRSEAFF. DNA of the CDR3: TGTGCCTGGAGTTTACCGGGACACTCAAGGTCTGAAGCTTTCTTT.

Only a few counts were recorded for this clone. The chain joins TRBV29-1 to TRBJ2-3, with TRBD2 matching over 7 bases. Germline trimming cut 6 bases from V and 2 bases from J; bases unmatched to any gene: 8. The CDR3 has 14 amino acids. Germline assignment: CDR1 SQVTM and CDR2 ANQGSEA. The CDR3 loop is CSVSPGLHTDTQYF. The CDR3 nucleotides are TGCAGCGTATCTCCGGGACTACACACAGATACGCAGTATTTT.

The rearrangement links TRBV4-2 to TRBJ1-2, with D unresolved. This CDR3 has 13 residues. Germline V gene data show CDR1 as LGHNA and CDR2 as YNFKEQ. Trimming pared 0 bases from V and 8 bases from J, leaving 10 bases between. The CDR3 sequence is CASSQDSGPGYTF. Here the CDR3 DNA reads TGTGCCAGCAGCCAAGATTCTGGACCGGGCTACACCTTC.

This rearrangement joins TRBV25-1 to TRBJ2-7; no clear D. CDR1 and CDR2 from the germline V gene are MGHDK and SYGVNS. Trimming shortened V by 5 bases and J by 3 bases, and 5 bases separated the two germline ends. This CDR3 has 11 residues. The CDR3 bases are TGTGCCAGCAGTACGGTCTACGAGCAGTACTTC. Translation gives CASSTVYEQYF.

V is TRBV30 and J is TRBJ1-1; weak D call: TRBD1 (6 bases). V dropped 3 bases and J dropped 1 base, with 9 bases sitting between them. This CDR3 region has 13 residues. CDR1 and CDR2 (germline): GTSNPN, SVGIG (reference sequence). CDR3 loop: CAWRQGRNTEAFF. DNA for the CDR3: TGTGCCTGGAGACAGGGACGGAACACTGAAGCTTTCTTT.

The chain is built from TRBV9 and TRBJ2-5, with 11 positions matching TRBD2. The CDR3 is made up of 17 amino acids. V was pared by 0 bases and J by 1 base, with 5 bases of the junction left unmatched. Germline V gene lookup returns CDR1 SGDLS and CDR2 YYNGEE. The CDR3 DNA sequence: TGTGCCAGCAGCGTAGGGGCGGGACTAGCGGCCCAAGAGACCCAGTACTTC. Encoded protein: CASSVGAGLAAQETQYF.

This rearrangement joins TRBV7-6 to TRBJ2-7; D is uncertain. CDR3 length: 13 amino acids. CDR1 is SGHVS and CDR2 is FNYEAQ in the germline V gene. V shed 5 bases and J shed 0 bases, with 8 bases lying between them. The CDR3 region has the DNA TGTGCCAGCAGCGCGGACGGCTCCTACGAGCAGTACTTC. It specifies CASSADGSYEQYF.

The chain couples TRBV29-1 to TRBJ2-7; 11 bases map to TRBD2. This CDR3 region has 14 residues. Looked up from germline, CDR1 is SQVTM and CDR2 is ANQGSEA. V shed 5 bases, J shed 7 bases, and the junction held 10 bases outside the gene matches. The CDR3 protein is CSVKTSGTSQEQYF. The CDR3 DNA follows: TGCAGCGTTAAGACTAGCGGGACCTCGCAGGAGCAGTACTTC.

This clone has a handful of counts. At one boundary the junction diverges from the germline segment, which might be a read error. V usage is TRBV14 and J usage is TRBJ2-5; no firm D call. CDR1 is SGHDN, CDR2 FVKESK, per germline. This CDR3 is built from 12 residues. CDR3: CASNQNEETQYF. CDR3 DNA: TGTGCCAGCAACCAAAATGAGGAGACCCAGTACTTC.

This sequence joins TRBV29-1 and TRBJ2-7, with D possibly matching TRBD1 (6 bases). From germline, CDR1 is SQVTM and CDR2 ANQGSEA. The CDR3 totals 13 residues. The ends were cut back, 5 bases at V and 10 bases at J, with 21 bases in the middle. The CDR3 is CSVRPRLQGIQYF. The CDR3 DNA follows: TGCAGCGTTCGCCCCCGTTTACAGGGAATTCAGTACTTC.

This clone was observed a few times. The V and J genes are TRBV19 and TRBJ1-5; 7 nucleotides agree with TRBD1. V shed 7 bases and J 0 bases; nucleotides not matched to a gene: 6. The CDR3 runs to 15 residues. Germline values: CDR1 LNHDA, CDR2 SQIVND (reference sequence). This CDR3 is CASTKQGGSNQPQHF. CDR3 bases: TGTGCCAGTACCAAGCAGGGGGGTAGCAATCAGCCCCAGCATTTT.

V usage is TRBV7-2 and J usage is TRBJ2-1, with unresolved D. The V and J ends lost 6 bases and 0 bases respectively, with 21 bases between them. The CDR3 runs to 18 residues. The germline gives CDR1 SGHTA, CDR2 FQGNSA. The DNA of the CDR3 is TGTGCCAGCAGTACCCCCTTGGGCGGAGCCCGCTCCTACAATGAGCAGTTCTTC. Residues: CASSTPLGGARSYNEQFF.

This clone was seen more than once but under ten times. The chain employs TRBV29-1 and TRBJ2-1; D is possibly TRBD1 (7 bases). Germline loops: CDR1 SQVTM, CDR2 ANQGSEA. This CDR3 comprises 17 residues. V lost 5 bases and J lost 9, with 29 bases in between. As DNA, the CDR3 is TGCAGCGTTTCGGCTCCGGGGCGGGACAGAGCTTTCGGTGAGCAGTTCTTC. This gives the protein CSVSAPGRDRAFGEQFF.

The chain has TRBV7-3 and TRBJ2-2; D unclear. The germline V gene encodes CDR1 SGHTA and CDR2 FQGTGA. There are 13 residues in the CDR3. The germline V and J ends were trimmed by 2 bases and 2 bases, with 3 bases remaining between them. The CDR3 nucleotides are TGTGCCAGCAGCTTATCAAACACCGGGGAGCTGTTTTTT. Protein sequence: CASSLSNTGELFF.

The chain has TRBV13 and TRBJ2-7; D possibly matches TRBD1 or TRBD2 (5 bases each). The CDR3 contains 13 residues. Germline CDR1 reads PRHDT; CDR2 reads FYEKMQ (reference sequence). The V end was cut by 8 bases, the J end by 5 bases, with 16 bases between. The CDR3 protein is CASEGELRNEQYF. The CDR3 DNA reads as TGTGCCAGCGAAGGGGAGTTACGGAACGAGCAGTACTTC.